This passage covers 27 T cell receptor beta chains from one sample sequenced in a study of T cells in Graves' hyperthyroidism and ophthalmopathy. RNA transcripts served as the template for amplifying TCR beta CDR3 regions. Using the HTBI primer set, a first-round RT-PCR was run on the TCR CDR3. TCRdb analysed the multiplex PCR reads with MiXCR anew, one entry per CDR3 protein. The sample has about 300,000 distinct CDR3 sequences, around 19% seen once. Sequenced material: blood. The receptors derive from a man in his fifties with Graves' ophthalmopathy.

The chain uses TRBV6-1 and TRBJ2-1; D possibly uses TRBD1 or TRBD2 (5 bases each). This CDR3 contains 15 residues. V was shortened by 5 bases and J by 6 bases, with 17 bases between the two germline ends. The V gene's germline CDR1 is MNHNS and CDR2 SASEGT. The CDR3 DNA reads as TGTGCCAGCAGTCCCCAGGGTTCGGGGAGCAATGAGCAGTTCTTC. Translated: CASSPQGSGSNEQFF.

This clonotype was seen many times. The V and J genes are TRBV12-3 or TRBV12-4 and TRBJ1-2; 9 bases align to TRBD1. The CDR3 loop spans 17 amino acids. Germline trimming cut 0 bases from V and 6 bases from J; bases unmatched to any gene: 11. CDR3 protein: CASSLATGTGMEDGYTF. The CDR3 DNA reads as TGTGCCAGCAGTTTAGCGACCGGGACAGGGATGGAGGATGGCTACACCTTC.

Ten or more counts support this clonotype. The chain links TRBV11-2 to TRBJ1-4; the D is unclear. This CDR3 is 13 amino acids long. Trimming left V 5 bases short and J 7 bases short, with 11 bases between. Per germline, CDR1 SGHAT and CDR2 FQNNGV. CDR3 region: CASSTRQSEKLFF. In DNA, the CDR3 is TGTGCCAGCAGCACCCGACAATCTGAAAAACTGTTTTTT.

The V and J genes are TRBV11-1 and TRBJ1-3; D is perhaps TRBD1 (6 bases). Per germline, CDR1 SGHAT and CDR2 FQDESV (reference sequence). Trimming shortened V by 4 bases and J by 4 bases, and 14 bases separated the two germline ends. The CDR3 is made up of 15 amino acids. CDR3 amino acids: CASSSTTGTGNTIYF. DNA for the CDR3: TGTGCCAGCAGCTCCACGACAGGAACCGGAAACACCATATATTTT.

This clonotype was counted many times. J is TRBJ1-6 and V is TRBV20-1, with TRBD1 as a possible D gene (6 bases). CDR1 DFQATT and CDR2 SNEGSKA come from the germline V gene (reference sequence). CDR3 length: 14 amino acids. V lost 6 bases and J 7 bases, leaving 16 bases between the germline ends. The CDR3 loop is CSADPQGENSPLHF. The DNA for the CDR3 is TGCAGTGCGGATCCACAGGGAGAAAATTCACCCCTCCACTTT.

For this clonotype: Just one base apart from a much larger clone, this may be a read error. The CDR3 DNA sequence: TGTGCCAGCAGCCGAAGACAGGGGGCCCGGGAGACCCAGTACTTC. Translating gives CASSRRQGARETQYF. The V and J genes are TRBV14 and TRBJ2-5; 10 positions agree with TRBD1. Trimming cost V 4 bases and J 5 bases; bases outside gene matches: 7. Germline assignment: CDR1 SGHDN and CDR2 FVKESK. The CDR3 is made up of 15 amino acids.

This clonotype was picked up many times. The chain is built from TRBV7-8 and TRBJ2-2; D not certain. The CDR3 totals 13 residues. The germline V gene encodes CDR1 SGHVS and CDR2 FQNEAQ. The V end lost 5 bases, the J end lost 0 bases, and 4 bases lay between the germline ends. The CDR3 spells CASSAANTGELFF. As DNA, the CDR3 is TGTGCCAGCAGCGCGGCGAACACCGGGGAGCTGTTTTTT.

At least ten counts were recorded for this clonotype. This sequence joins TRBV14 and TRBJ2-1, with 7 bases matching TRBD1. CDR1 is SGHDN and CDR2 is FVKESK in the germline V gene. CDR3 length equals 16 residues. J was trimmed by 0 bases and V by 3 bases; bases with no gene match: 5. In nucleotides, the CDR3 is TGTGCCAGCAGCCAGCGGACAGGTAGCTCCTACAATGAGCAGTTCTTC. Translating gives CASSQRTGSSYNEQFF.

V gene TRBV6-1 combines with J gene TRBJ1-3, with D hard to call. This CDR3 comprises 15 residues. V lost 4 bases and J lost 1, with 11 bases in between. Germline-derived CDR1 and CDR2 are MNHNS and SASEGT. This chain's CDR3 is CASSGYLASGNTIYF. As DNA, the CDR3 is TGTGCCAGCAGTGGGTATTTGGCTTCTGGAAACACCATATATTTT.

The CDR3 nucleotides are TGCAGTGCTAGAGATCCAGGGGGCTTTTTGGAGACCCAGTACTTC. Translating gives CSARDPGGFLETQYF. The gene calls are TRBV20-1 and TRBJ2-5, with TRBD1 matching 8 bases. The V segment lost 0 bases and the J segment 5 bases; nucleotides outside the gene matches: 8. The CDR3 spans 15 residues. Germline V CDR1 and CDR2: DFQATT, SNEGSKA (reference sequence).

The chain employs TRBV7-6 and TRBJ2-2; no definite D call. CDR1 is SGHVS and CDR2 is FNYEAQ in the germline V gene. Trimming took off 2 bases at V and 3 bases at J, with 4 bases between the two ends. This CDR3 region has 13 residues. Here the CDR3 DNA reads TGTGCCAGCAGCTTATTACACACCGGGGAGCTGTTTTTT. Protein: CASSLLHTGELFF.

This clonotype came up many times. The CDR3 spells CASSLTTLSSYNEQFF. CDR3 sequence (DNA): TGCGCCAGCAGCTTGACCACGCTCAGCTCCTACAATGAGCAGTTCTTC. This sequence joins TRBV5-1 and TRBJ2-1; D call uncertain. The V gene lost 1 base and the J gene lost 0 bases, with 11 bases spanning the gap. There are 16 residues in the CDR3. CDR1 and CDR2 (germline): SGHRS, YFSETQ.

This clonotype was counted at least ten times. The CDR3 protein is CASRVTPTEQYF. The CDR3 bases are TGTGCCAGCAGGGTCACCCCTACGGAGCAGTACTTC. The rearrangement links TRBV6-1 to TRBJ2-7; unclear D gene. This CDR3 has 12 amino acids. The V end lost 6 bases, the J end lost 7 bases, and 13 bases lay between the germline ends. CDR1 is MNHNS, CDR2 SASEGT, per germline.

A note on this clonotype: A much larger clone lies one base from this, so it may be a read error. The CDR3 is CASSRVTGAMNTEAFF. As DNA, the CDR3 is TGTGCCAGCAGTCGCGTGACAGGGGCGATGAACACTGAAGCTTTCTTT. The chain is built from TRBV6-1 and TRBJ1-1, with 8 bases lining up with TRBD1. CDR1 MNHNS and CDR2 SASEGT come from the germline V gene. The CDR3 covers 16 residues. Germline trimming cut 5 bases from V and 0 bases from J; bases unmatched to any gene: 8.

The genes are TRBV9 and TRBJ2-5; possible D gene TRBD2, 6 bases. The CDR3 length is 14 residues. CDR1 is SGDLS, CDR2 YYNGEE, per germline. V was trimmed by 4 bases and J by 5 bases, leaving 15 bases between them. The CDR3 reads CASSPHGRIETQYF. The DNA for the CDR3 is TGTGCCAGCAGCCCTCACGGGAGAATTGAGACCCAGTACTTC. Full variable domain (rest looked up from reference TRBV9 and TRBJ2-5): DSGVTQTPKHLITATGQRVTLRCSPRSGDLSVYWYQQSLDQGLQFLIQYYNGEERAKGNILERFSAQQFPDLHSELNLSSLELGDSALYFCASSPHGRIETQYFGPGTRLLVL.

There are many counts of this clonotype. The CDR3 protein is CASSQGHGQPQHF. CDR3 bases: TGTGCCAGCAGCCAAGGACATGGGCAGCCCCAGCATTTT. This chain joins TRBV13 and TRBJ1-5; tentative D call: TRBD1 (5 bases). V was trimmed by 5 bases and J by 7 bases, leaving 12 bases between them. Germline CDR1 reads PRHDT; CDR2 reads FYEKMQ (reference sequence). This CDR3 has 13 amino acids. Together with reference TRBV13 and TRBJ1-5, the CDR3 gives the full variable domain: AAGVIQSPRHLIKEKRETATLKCYPIPRHDTVYWYQQGPGQDPQFLISFYEKMQSDKGSIPDRFSAQQFSDYHSELNMSSLELGDSALYFCASSQGHGQPQHFGDGTRLSIL.

This clonotype was counted many times. V is TRBV11-2 and J is TRBJ2-7; either TRBD1 or TRBD2 may fit D (5 bases each). CDR1 and CDR2 from the germline V gene are SGHAT and FQNNGV. Trimming cost V 4 bases and J 2 bases, with 15 bases left between them. The CDR3 has 15 residues. The CDR3 loop reads CASSWTRDGAYEQYF. CDR3 DNA sequence: TGTGCCAGCAGCTGGACCCGGGACGGTGCCTACGAGCAGTACTTC.

This clonotype was seen ten or more times. This chain joins TRBV20-1 and TRBJ1-5; D perhaps matches TRBD1 (5 bases). This CDR3 contains 16 residues. The germline gives CDR1 DFQATT, CDR2 SNEGSKA (reference sequence). Trimming cost V 0 bases and J 3 bases, with 15 bases left between them. CDR3 DNA: TGCAGTGCTAGAGATGATGGGGGGGGAAACAATCAGCCCCAGCATTTT. This encodes CSARDDGGGNNQPQHF.

This clonotype has a count of ten or more. The chain carries TRBV5-1 and TRBJ1-1, with D hard to call. Germline V CDR1 and CDR2: SGHRS, YFSETQ. This CDR3 comprises 14 residues. Trimming took off 2 bases at V and 1 base at J, with 9 bases between the two ends. This CDR3 is CASSLGARNTEAFF. Here the CDR3 DNA reads TGCGCCAGCAGCTTAGGCGCGCGGAACACTGAAGCTTTCTTT.

This clonotype was picked up many times. The V and J genes are TRBV20-1 and TRBJ1-2; 7 bases match TRBD1. This CDR3 has 14 amino acids. Germline CDR1 and CDR2: DFQATT and SNEGSKA (reference sequence). J lost 4 bases, V lost 0 bases, and 5 bases had no gene match. CDR3 coding DNA: TGCAGTGCTAGAGACGCGACAGGGTCCTATGGCTACACCTTC. This translates into CSARDATGSYGYTF.

This clonotype was seen only once. The CDR3 DNA follows: TGCAGTGCTAGGTCGGGGTCCGACAATCAGCCCCAGCATTTT. It yields the protein CSARSGSDNQPQHF. J is TRBJ1-5 and V is TRBV20-1; D uncertain. Germline values: CDR1 DFQATT, CDR2 SNEGSKA (reference sequence). CDR3 length: 14 amino acids. The V end was cut by 3 bases, the J end by 3 bases, with 12 bases between.

This chain joins TRBV7-9 and TRBJ1-1; D gene uncertain. V was pared by 5 bases and J by 3 bases, with 7 bases between. Per the germline V gene, CDR1 is SEHNR and CDR2 is FQNEAQ (reference sequence). The CDR3 loop spans 12 amino acids. The CDR3 here is CASSPKYTEAFF. The CDR3, as DNA: TGTGCCAGCAGCCCAAAATACACTGAAGCTTTCTTT.

This clonotype was counted at least ten times. The V and J genes are TRBV5-6 and TRBJ1-2, with D possibly matching TRBD1 (5 bases). This CDR3 comprises 14 residues. The ends were cut back, 4 bases at V and 2 bases at J, with 12 bases in the middle. Per the germline V gene, CDR1 is SGHDT and CDR2 is YYEEEE. The CDR3 spells CASSLTTGNYGYTF. Written as DNA, the CDR3 is TGTGCCAGCAGCCTGACAACAGGCAACTATGGCTACACCTTC. The variable domain in full, with the rest retrieved from reference TRBV5-6 and TRBJ1-2, is DAGVTQSPTHLIKTRGQQVTLRCSPKSGHDTVSWYQQALGQGPQFIFQYYEEEERQRGNFPDRFSGHQFPNYSSELNVNALLLGDSALYLCASSLTTGNYGYTFGSGTRLTVV.

This sequence joins TRBV10-3 and TRBJ2-1, with D uncertain. The germline V gene encodes CDR1 ENHRY and CDR2 SYGVKD. Trimming shortened V by 0 bases and J by 10 bases, and 7 bases separated the two germline ends. The length of the CDR3 is 12 residues. In DNA, the CDR3 is TGTGCCATCAGTGAGTCGACGAGGGAGCAGTTCTTC. Translating it yields CAISESTREQFF.

This clonotype was picked up many times. V usage is TRBV12-3 or TRBV12-4 and J usage is TRBJ2-2; weak D call: TRBD2 (6 bases). CDR3 length equals 15 residues. The germline V and J ends were trimmed by 7 bases and 0 bases, with 12 bases remaining between them. The chain's CDR3 is CASTLGLSNTGELFF. In DNA form, the CDR3 reads TGTGCCAGCACCTTGGGACTCTCGAACACCGGGGAGCTGTTTTTT.

This clonotype was observed at least ten times. V usage is TRBV15 and J usage is TRBJ2-1, with D maybe TRBD1 (5 bases). V lost 1 base to trimming and J lost 4 bases, with 11 bases between them. The CDR3 has 15 residues. In germline, CDR1 is LNHNV, CDR2 YYDKDF (reference sequence). The CDR3 loop is CATSRGTNSYNEQFF. CDR3 DNA sequence: TGTGCCACCAGCAGAGGGACAAATTCGTACAATGAGCAGTTCTTC.

This clonotype has just a few counts. J is TRBJ2-7 and V is TRBV12-3 or TRBV12-4; 12 positions agree with TRBD2. This CDR3 has 16 amino acids. V lost 6 bases to trimming and J lost 3 bases; unmatched junction nucleotides: 9. The CDR3 sequence: CASSNQGLAGYYEQYF. CDR3 sequence (DNA): TGTGCCAGCAGCAACCAGGGACTAGCGGGCTACTACGAGCAGTACTTC.